This T cell receptor (beta chain) appears in the sequencing data of a study of blood T cell repertoires in COVID-19. Some clones are missing from TCRdb's copy, which holds only in-frame ones; the method was immunoSEQ multiplex PCR. The sample consists of about 200,000 clones, roughly 82% of them appearing once. This study enrolled people aged 18 to 89 from about 24 US geographic areas. Germline V CDR1 and CDR2: LNHDA, SQIVND (reference sequence). The CDR3 covers 16 residues. V lost 4 bases, J lost 0 bases, and 3 bases stayed unmatched. The chain links TRBV19 to TRBJ2-2; TRBD2 matches at 9 bases. The material sequenced was PBMCs or T cells enriched from blood (not recorded which). The source is a man aged 40-50 years with acute COVID-19. DNA for the CDR3: TGTGCCAGTAGTACCTCTAGCGGGACGAACACCGGGGAGCTGTTTTTT. This translates into CASSTSSGTNTGELFF. The full variable domain, rest sourced from reference TRBV19 and TRBJ2-2, is DGGITQSPKYLFRKEGQNVTLSCEQNLNHDAMYWYRQDPGQGLRLIYYSQIVNDFQKGDIAEGYSVSREKKESFPLTVTSAQKNPTAFYLCASSTSSGTNTGELFFGEGSRLTVL.